One sample yielded the 16 T cell receptor beta chains listed below, sequenced in a study of shared clonotypes between healthy human individuals (dated by TCRdb to the early 2020s). The library was prepared using the immunoSEQ multiplex PCR assay. This is the immuneACCESS table as TCRdb keeps it, with only in-frame sequences that have V and J called. A part of the clones is gone; compared with another copy, unresolved V genes explain less than half, and the rest is unexplained. In this sample the table shows over a million clones, around 78% of which occur a single time. The top ten clones comprise under 0.65% of the sample. The sequencing sample was made of memory CD4+ T cells from PBMCs. Reading the label with the study, this specimen's cell subset or site is: CD45RA-negative fraction. These receptors were collected from a man between 18 and 29 years old in good health. Some clones in this sample may be carry-over from other donors' samples.

CDR3 amino acids: CASRKTGVGANVLTF. CDR3 DNA sequence: TGTGCCAGCAGAAAGACAGGGGTCGGGGCCAACGTCCTGACTTTC. The chain uses TRBV7-8 and TRBJ2-6; TRBD1 agrees at 8 bases. The germline V gene encodes CDR1 SGHVS and CDR2 FQNEAQ. The CDR3 contains 15 residues. Trimming cost V 6 bases and J 4 bases; bases outside gene matches: 5.

This chain joins TRBV7-9 and TRBJ1-2, with TRBD1 as a possible D gene (5 bases). V was cut by 5 bases and J by 8 bases, with 15 bases left in between. CDR1 SEHNR and CDR2 FQNEAQ come from the germline V gene (reference sequence). The CDR3 has 13 amino acids. The CDR3 region is CASSEPGRVGYTF. The CDR3 DNA follows: TGTGCCAGCAGCGAGCCGGGACGAGTCGGCTACACCTTC. Supplemented by reference TRBV7-9 and TRBJ1-2, the full variable domain reads DTGVSQNPRHKITKRGQNVTFRCDPISEHNRLYWYRQTLGQGPEFLTYFQNEAQLEKSRLLSDRFSAERPKGSFSTLEIQRTEQGDSAMYLCASSEPGRVGYTFGSGTRLTVV.

This clone was recorded once. This rearrangement joins TRBV1 to TRBJ2-7; TRBD2 is the table's D call, not checked against the DNA. TRBV1 is a recognized pseudogene. The CDR3 sequence is 16 residues long. This CDR3 is CTRPGTSGTANYEQYF. CDR3 in DNA: TGCACCAGACCCGGGACTAGCGGGACGGCCAACTACGAGCAGTACTTC.

This clone showed up just a few times. The chain couples TRBV25-1 to TRBJ1-4; D possibly corresponds to TRBD1 (6 bases). V was shortened by 1 base and J by 8 bases, with 14 bases between the two germline ends. Germline CDR1 is MGHDK and CDR2 is SYGVNS. CDR3 length: 15 amino acids. CDR3 sequence reads: CASSELWGGTEKLFF. The CDR3 DNA follows: TGTGCCAGCAGTGAATTATGGGGGGGCACCGAAAAACTGTTTTTT.

The genes are TRBV19 and TRBJ2-6, with no clear D. The CDR3 runs 18 residues. The ends were cut back, 6 bases at V and 0 bases at J, with 18 bases in the middle. The germline V gene encodes CDR1 LNHDA and CDR2 SQIVND (reference sequence). CDR3 sequence: CASRSFGGFSSGANVLTF. As DNA, the CDR3 is TGTGCCAGTAGATCCTTCGGTGGGTTTAGCTCTGGGGCCAACGTCCTGACTTTC.

The chain joins TRBV5-1 to TRBJ2-2; no reliable D call. CDR1 is SGHRS and CDR2 is YFSETQ in the germline V gene. V shed 7 bases and J shed 2 bases, with 9 bases lying between them. This CDR3 comprises 13 residues. The CDR3 is CASAPDNTGELFF. Here the CDR3 DNA reads TGCGCCAGCGCTCCAGACAACACCGGGGAGCTGTTTTTT.

The rearrangement links TRBV4-3 to TRBJ2-5; tentative D call: TRBD1 (6 bases). V lost 2 bases and J lost 4, with 11 bases in between. The CDR3 sequence is 14 residues long. The germline CDR1 and CDR2 sequences are LGHNA and YSLEER. The CDR3 nucleotides are TGCGCCAGCAGCCAACAAACAGGGATAGAGACCCAGTACTTC. Translation: CASSQQTGIETQYF.

The chain combines TRBV7-3 with TRBJ2-6; D unclear. Trimming stripped 4 bases from V and 0 bases from J, with 10 bases between. Germline CDR1 SGHTA, CDR2 FQGTGA. The CDR3 consists of 16 residues. For the CDR3, the DNA is TGTGCCAGCAGCTCGGACGGGTACTCTGGGGCCAACGTCCTGACTTTC. This codes for CASSSDGYSGANVLTF.

This clone occurred once. The CDR3 DNA is TGTGCCAGCAGCCAACGGGAGGGCGCAGAGACCCAGTACTTC. Translation gives CASSQREGAETQYF. The rearrangement uses TRBV2 and TRBJ2-5, with 8 positions matching TRBD2. Germline CDR1 reads SNHLY; CDR2 reads FYNNEI. J lost 4 bases, V lost 6 bases, and 7 bases had no gene match. The CDR3 has 14 residues. The variable domain in full, completed from reference TRBV2 and TRBJ2-5, reads EPEVTQTPSHQVTQMGQEVILRCVPISNHLYFYWYRQILGQKVEFLVSFYNNEISEKSEIFDDQFSVERPDGSNFTLKIRSTKLEDSAMYFCASSQREGAETQYFGPGTRLLVL.

The chain employs TRBV9 and TRBJ2-1; D is unresolved. V was shortened by 4 bases and J by 3 bases, with 11 bases between the two germline ends. The CDR3 extends over 14 amino acids. CDR1 is SGDLS and CDR2 is YYNGEE in the germline V gene. The CDR3 here is CASSPDGFYNEQFF. The CDR3 bases are TGTGCCAGCAGCCCCGACGGTTTCTACAATGAGCAGTTCTTC. The variable domain in full, with the rest retrieved from reference TRBV9 and TRBJ2-1, is DSGVTQTPKHLITATGQRVTLRCSPRSGDLSVYWYQQSLDQGLQFLIQYYNGEERAKGNILERFSAQQFPDLHSELNLSSLELGDSALYFCASSPDGFYNEQFFGPGTRLTVL.

The V gene is TRBV19, the J gene TRBJ2-1; D ambiguous. V was pared by 3 bases and J by 6 bases, with 12 bases between. The CDR3 is 14 residues long. Germline V gene lookup returns CDR1 LNHDA and CDR2 SQIVND (reference sequence). DNA for the CDR3: TGTGCCAGTAGTATCTTCCCGCCGTCCAATGAGCAGTTCTTC. This sequence encodes CASSIFPPSNEQFF.

The chain carries TRBV4-1 and TRBJ1-5; D gene unclear. The CDR3 consists of 15 residues. CDR1 and CDR2 from the germline V gene are MGHRA and YSYEKL. Trimming pared 3 bases from V and 7 bases from J, leaving 16 bases between. The CDR3 sequence: CASSHPWREGQPQHF. CDR3 DNA: TGCGCCAGCAGCCACCCCTGGAGGGAGGGACAGCCCCAGCATTTT.

This rearrangement joins TRBV19 to TRBJ2-7; D is unclear. V was pared by 10 bases and J by 0 bases, with 19 bases between. This CDR3 comprises 15 residues. Per germline, CDR1 LNHDA and CDR2 SQIVND (reference sequence). The CDR3 DNA is TGTGCCACCCGGCCCGCCGTGTTAGGCTCCTACGAGCAGTACTTC. Its translation is CATRPAVLGSYEQYF.

The table lists this clone with a count of one. V usage is TRBV30 and J usage is TRBJ2-1, with no clear D. The V gene's germline CDR1 is GTSNPN and CDR2 SVGIG (reference sequence). This CDR3 spans 14 amino acids. Between the trimmed V and J ends, which lost 3 bases and 8 bases, there was a span of 17 bases. The CDR3 here is CAWSPDSPRDEQFF. CDR3 nucleotide sequence: TGTGCCTGGAGCCCCGACTCCCCGCGCGATGAGCAGTTCTTC.

This rearrangement joins TRBV5-1 to TRBJ1-2, with TRBD1 matching 8 bases. Germline CDR1 is SGHRS and CDR2 is YFSETQ. Trimming took 4 bases from V and 7 from J; bases not matched to a gene: 9. This CDR3 region has 14 residues. CDR3 loop: CASSLGGTGSGYTF. Written as DNA, the CDR3 is TGCGCCAGCAGCCTGGGCGGGACAGGATCTGGCTACACCTTC.

The chain combines TRBV6-5 with TRBJ2-2; D may be TRBD1 (6 bases). From germline, CDR1 is MNHEY and CDR2 SVGAGI. The CDR3 is 15 residues long. The V end was cut by 0 bases, the J end by 4 bases, with 9 bases between. This CDR3 is CASSYSRRGTGELFF. CDR3 DNA: TGTGCCAGCAGTTACTCGCGCAGGGGCACCGGGGAGCTGTTTTTT.